The 16 T cell receptor beta chains below all came from one sample that was sequenced in a study of T-cell memory formation after mild COVID-19 (dated by TCRdb to the early 2020s). The library was generated by 5' RACE. Sequencing used an Illumina NovaSeq 6000. The raw public data were reprocessed by TCRdb itself: fastp quality trimming at Q25, MiXCR clonotype calling, in-frame beta chains only. Here each entry gathers all rows of one CDR3 protein and keeps the most common genes and DNA. Recorded for this sample are 90,000 to 130,000 distinct CDR3 sequences; about 18% of them occurred a single time. The ten largest clones add up to approximately 5% of the sample. What was sequenced was PBMCs or a T cell subset sorted from them (not recorded which). All receptors derive from a man between 18 and 29 years old who had mild COVID-19 (a few samples of this study predate the infection). The sample titles of this study are shuffled in the database, so cell type and time point are left out; the donor was told from shared clones.

J is TRBJ1-2 and V is TRBV6-5, with D perhaps matching TRBD1 (6 bases). V shed 6 bases and J shed 3 bases, with 17 bases lying between them. Germline CDR1 is MNHEY and CDR2 is SVGAGI. The CDR3 spans 15 residues. The CDR3 protein is CASRRFRGADYGYTF. The CDR3, as DNA: TGTGCCAGCAGGCGCTTTCGGGGGGCGGACTATGGCTACACCTTC.

This clonotype has only a few counts. This rearrangement joins TRBV4-2 to TRBJ2-3; TRBD2 agrees at 12 bases. V lost 6 bases and J lost 4; bases outside the gene matches: 8. The CDR3 extends over 16 amino acids. Germline V gene data show CDR1 as LGHNA and CDR2 as YNFKEQ. The CDR3, as DNA: TGTGCCAGCAGGGCGTCGACTAGCGGGGGTCCAGATACGCAGTATTTT. Translation: CASRASTSGGPDTQYF.

This clonotype turned up a few times. The V and J genes are TRBV20-1 and TRBJ2-3; 9 nucleotides line up with TRBD1. The germline V gene has CDR1 DFQATT and CDR2 SNEGSKA (reference sequence). V lost 6 bases and J lost 2; bases outside the gene matches: 9. The CDR3 runs 15 residues. CDR3 sequence (DNA): TGCAGTGCCATCCCCGGACAGGGGATCACAGATACGCAGTATTTT. Its translation: CSAIPGQGITDTQYF.

The gene calls are TRBV20-1 and TRBJ2-3, with 11 bases aligning to TRBD1. The germline V gene has CDR1 DFQATT and CDR2 SNEGSKA (reference sequence). The CDR3 loop spans 16 amino acids. Trimming at V came to 3 bases and at J to 5 bases, leaving 10 bases not matched to a gene. CDR3 residues: CSARPLGQGVGDTQYF. The CDR3 region has the DNA TGCAGTGCTAGGCCTTTGGGACAGGGGGTAGGAGATACGCAGTATTTT.

This rearrangement joins TRBV5-6 to TRBJ2-7; D remains unclear. Trimming took 1 base from V and 5 from J, leaving 22 bases between them. The CDR3 is made up of 17 amino acids. Germline V CDR1 and CDR2: SGHDT, YYEEEE. CDR3 in DNA: TGTGCCAGCAGCTTGAGGGCCGGCAGCCTACTTCCCCACGAGCAGTACGTC. Translating gives CASSLRAGSLLPHEQYV.

The chain carries TRBV19 and TRBJ1-1, with D possibly being TRBD1 (6 bases). Trimming left V 6 bases short and J 9 bases short, with 17 bases between. The CDR3 runs to 13 residues. The V gene's germline CDR1 is LNHDA and CDR2 SQIVND (reference sequence). Here the CDR3 reads CASSTRGGPKAFF. The CDR3 DNA is TGTGCCAGTAGCACGAGAGGGGGGCCCAAAGCTTTCTTT.

In its sample, this clonotype was seen once. CDR3 sequence: CSANLTGSRNTEAFF. Written as DNA, the CDR3 is TGCAGTGCTAACCTGACAGGGAGTAGGAACACTGAAGCTTTCTTT. The gene calls are TRBV20-1 and TRBJ1-1; 7 nucleotides line up with TRBD1. The CDR3 is 15 residues long. Per germline, CDR1 DFQATT and CDR2 SNEGSKA (reference sequence). Unmatched junction bases numbered 9, after V lost 4 bases and J lost 1 base.

This clonotype was picked up a small number of times. CDR3 protein: CASSSPGQGYEQYF. The CDR3 DNA is TGTGCCAGCAGTTCTCCGGGACAGGGGTACGAGCAGTACTTC. The chain couples TRBV27 to TRBJ2-7; 10 bases fit TRBD1. This CDR3 is 14 amino acids long. Germline-derived CDR1 and CDR2 are MNHEY and SMNVEV (reference sequence). The V segment lost 4 bases and the J segment 4 bases; nucleotides outside the gene matches: 4.

The chain combines TRBV6-1 with TRBJ2-7; 9 nucleotides line up with TRBD1. The CDR3 has 16 residues. J lost 3 bases, V lost 7 bases, and 13 bases had no gene match. Germline-derived CDR1 and CDR2 are MNHNS and SASEGT. CDR3 sequence reads: CASMKGTGRLVYEQYF. DNA of the CDR3: TGTGCCAGCATGAAGGGGACAGGGAGGCTAGTCTACGAGCAGTACTTC.

This chain uses TRBV7-6 with TRBJ2-2; D may correspond to TRBD1 or TRBD2 (5 bases each). The CDR3 length is 17 residues. Germline CDR1 SGHVS, CDR2 FNYEAQ. Trimming stripped 1 base from V and 4 bases from J, with 16 bases between. CDR3 nucleotide sequence: TGTGCCAGCAGCTTAGTTCCCAGGGAGAGGTCCACCGGGGAGCTGTTTTTT. Its translation: CASSLVPRERSTGELFF.

The table lists this clonotype with a few counts. This chain uses TRBV7-2 with TRBJ2-3; D call uncertain. CDR1 and CDR2 from the germline V gene are SGHTA and FQGNSA. V was shortened by 3 bases and J by 5 bases, with 15 bases between the two germline ends. This CDR3 is 15 amino acids long. In DNA, the CDR3 is TGTGCCAGCAGCTTGGCCGGCGGTCGAGGAGATACGCAGTATTTT. It translates to CASSLAGGRGDTQYF.

There are a few counts of this clonotype. The chain joins TRBV14 to TRBJ1-4, with D perhaps TRBD1 (6 bases). Germline loops: CDR1 SGHDN, CDR2 FVKESK. V was shortened by 3 bases and J by 4 bases, with 12 bases between the two germline ends. This CDR3 comprises 15 residues. The CDR3 loop is CASSQLGQLNEKLFF. DNA of the CDR3: TGTGCCAGCAGCCAGCTCGGACAGCTTAATGAAAAACTGTTTTTT.

This clonotype was counted between two and nine times. The rearrangement links TRBV7-8 to TRBJ1-2; TRBD1 matches 10 bases. There are 16 residues in the CDR3. CDR1 SGHVS and CDR2 FQNEAQ come from the germline V gene. The junction had 9 bases not matched to a gene; V was cut back by 6 bases and J by 2 bases. The CDR3 region is CASRLSRQGANYGYTF. CDR3 bases: TGTGCCAGCAGGTTGAGCCGACAGGGGGCCAACTATGGCTACACCTTC.

This clonotype appeared many times. The chain combines TRBV12-3 or TRBV12-4 with TRBJ2-3; a weak D match, TRBD1 (6 bases). The CDR3 sequence is 14 residues long. Trimming removed 6 bases at V and 2 bases at J, with 12 bases between. The CDR3 sequence is CASSTPGATDTQYF. Written as DNA, the CDR3 is TGTGCCAGCAGCACACCAGGGGCCACAGATACGCAGTATTTT.

This clonotype was picked up a small number of times. The J gene is TRBJ1-1, the V gene TRBV7-2, with D perhaps TRBD1 (5 bases). The germline CDR1 and CDR2 sequences are SGHTA and FQGNSA. The CDR3 runs to 16 residues. V was pared by 0 bases and J by 0 bases, with 11 bases between. CDR3 bases: TGTGCCAGCAGCTTAGCGGGGCAGGGCTTGAACACTGAAGCTTTCTTT. It encodes CASSLAGQGLNTEAFF.

This clonotype came up a few times. V gene TRBV20-1 combines with J gene TRBJ1-1, with a possible D match to TRBD1 (5 bases). Deletions cut 7 bases from V and 1 base from J, with 19 bases between. In germline, CDR1 is DFQATT, CDR2 SNEGSKA (reference sequence). The CDR3 runs to 15 residues. CDR3 residues: CSVDPPPGWNTEAFF. CDR3 DNA sequence: TGCAGTGTTGATCCCCCGCCAGGGTGGAACACTGAAGCTTTCTTT.